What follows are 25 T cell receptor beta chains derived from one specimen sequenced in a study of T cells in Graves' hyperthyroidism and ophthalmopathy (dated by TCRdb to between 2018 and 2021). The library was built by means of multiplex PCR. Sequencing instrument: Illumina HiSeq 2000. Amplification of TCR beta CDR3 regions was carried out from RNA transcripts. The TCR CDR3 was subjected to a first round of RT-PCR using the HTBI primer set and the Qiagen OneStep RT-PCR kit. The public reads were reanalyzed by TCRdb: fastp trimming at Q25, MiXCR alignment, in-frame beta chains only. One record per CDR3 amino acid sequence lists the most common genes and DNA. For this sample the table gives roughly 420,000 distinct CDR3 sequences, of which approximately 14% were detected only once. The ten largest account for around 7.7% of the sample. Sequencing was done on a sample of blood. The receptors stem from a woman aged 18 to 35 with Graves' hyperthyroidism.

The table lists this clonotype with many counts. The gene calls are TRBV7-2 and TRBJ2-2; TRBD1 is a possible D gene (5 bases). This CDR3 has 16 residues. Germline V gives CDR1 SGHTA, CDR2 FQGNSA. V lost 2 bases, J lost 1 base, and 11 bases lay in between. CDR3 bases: TGTGCCAGCAGCTTACAGGGCCCTCGGAACACCGGGGAGCTGTTTTTT. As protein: CASSLQGPRNTGELFF.

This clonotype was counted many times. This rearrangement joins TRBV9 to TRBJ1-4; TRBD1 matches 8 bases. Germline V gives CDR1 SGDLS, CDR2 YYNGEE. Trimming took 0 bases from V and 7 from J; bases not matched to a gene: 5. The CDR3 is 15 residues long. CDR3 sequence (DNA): TGTGCCAGCAGCGTAGATCAGGGGGCTAGTGAAAAACTGTTTTTT. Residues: CASSVDQGASEKLFF.

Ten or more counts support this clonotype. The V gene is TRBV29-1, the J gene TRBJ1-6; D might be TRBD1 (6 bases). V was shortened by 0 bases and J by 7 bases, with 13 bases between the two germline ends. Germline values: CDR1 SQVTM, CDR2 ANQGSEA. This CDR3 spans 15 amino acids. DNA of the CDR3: TGCAGCGTTGAAGAGCCCCCGCAGGGGAATTCACCCCTCCACTTT. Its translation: CSVEEPPQGNSPLHF.

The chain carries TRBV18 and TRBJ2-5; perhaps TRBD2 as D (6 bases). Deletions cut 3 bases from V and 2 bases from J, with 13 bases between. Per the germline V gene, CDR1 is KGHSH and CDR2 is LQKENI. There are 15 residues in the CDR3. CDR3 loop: CASSPIGGKQETQYF. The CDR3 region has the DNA TGTGCCAGCTCACCGATCGGGGGAAAACAAGAGACCCAGTACTTC.

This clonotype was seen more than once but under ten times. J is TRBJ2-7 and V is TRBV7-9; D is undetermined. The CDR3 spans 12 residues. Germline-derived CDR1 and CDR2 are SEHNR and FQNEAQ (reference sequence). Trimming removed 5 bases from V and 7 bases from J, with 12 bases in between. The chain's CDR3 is CASSPPLVEQYF. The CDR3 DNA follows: TGTGCCAGCAGCCCGCCCTTAGTGGAGCAGTACTTC. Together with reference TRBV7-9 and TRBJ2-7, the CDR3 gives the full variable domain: DTGVSQNPRHKITKRGQNVTFRCDPISEHNRLYWYRQTLGQGPEFLTYFQNEAQLEKSRLLSDRFSAERPKGSFSTLEIQRTEQGDSAMYLCASSPPLVEQYFGPGTRLTVT.

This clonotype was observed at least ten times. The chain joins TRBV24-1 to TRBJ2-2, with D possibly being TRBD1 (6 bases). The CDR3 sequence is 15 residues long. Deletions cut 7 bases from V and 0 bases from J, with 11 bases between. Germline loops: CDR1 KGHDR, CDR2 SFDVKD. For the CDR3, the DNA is TGTGCCACCAGCAGACAGGACGCGAACACCGGGGAGCTGTTTTTT. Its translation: CATSRQDANTGELFF.

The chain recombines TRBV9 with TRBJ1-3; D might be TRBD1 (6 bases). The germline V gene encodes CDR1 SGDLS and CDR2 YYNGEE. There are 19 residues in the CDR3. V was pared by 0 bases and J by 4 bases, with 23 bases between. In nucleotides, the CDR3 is TGTGCCAGCAGCGTAGCCCCTCGAACAGGGTCCCCTGGAGGAAACACCATATATTTT. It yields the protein CASSVAPRTGSPGGNTIYF.

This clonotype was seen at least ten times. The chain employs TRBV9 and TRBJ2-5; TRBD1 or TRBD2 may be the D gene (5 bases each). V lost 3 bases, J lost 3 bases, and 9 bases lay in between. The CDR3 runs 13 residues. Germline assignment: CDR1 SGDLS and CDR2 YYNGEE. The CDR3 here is CASSGGSEETQYF. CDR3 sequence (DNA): TGTGCCAGCAGCGGGGGGTCAGAAGAGACCCAGTACTTC.

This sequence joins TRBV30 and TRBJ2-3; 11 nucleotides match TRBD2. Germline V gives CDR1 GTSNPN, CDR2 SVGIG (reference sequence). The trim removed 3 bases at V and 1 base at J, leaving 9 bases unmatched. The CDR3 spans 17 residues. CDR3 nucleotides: TGTGCCTGGAGCAAGCCCCTAGCGGGGGGCCGCACAGATACGCAGTATTTT. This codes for CAWSKPLAGGRTDTQYF.

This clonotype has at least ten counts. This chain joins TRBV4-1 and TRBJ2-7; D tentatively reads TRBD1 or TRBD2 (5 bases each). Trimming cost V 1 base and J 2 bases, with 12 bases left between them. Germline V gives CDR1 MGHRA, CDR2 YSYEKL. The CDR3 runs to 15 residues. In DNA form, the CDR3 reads TGCGCCAGCAGCCAAGGGGGGTTAGCTCCCTACGAGCAGTACTTC. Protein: CASSQGGLAPYEQYF.

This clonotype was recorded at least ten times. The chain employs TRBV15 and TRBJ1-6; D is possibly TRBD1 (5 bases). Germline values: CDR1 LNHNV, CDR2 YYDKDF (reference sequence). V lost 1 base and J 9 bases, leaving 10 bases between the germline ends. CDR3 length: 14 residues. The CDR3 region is CATSRVTGSSPLHF. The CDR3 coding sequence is TGTGCCACCAGCAGAGTCACAGGAAGTTCACCCCTCCACTTT.

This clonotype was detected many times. The CDR3 bases are TGCAGTGCTAGAGATCTAGGACTAGACTACAATGAGCAGTTCTTC. It is translated as CSARDLGLDYNEQFF. J is TRBJ2-1 and V is TRBV20-1, with 7 nucleotides matching TRBD2. With V trimmed by 0 bases and J by 3 bases, 5 bases remained unmatched. Germline V gives CDR1 DFQATT, CDR2 SNEGSKA (reference sequence). The CDR3 has 15 amino acids.

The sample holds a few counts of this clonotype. The CDR3 sequence is CASSGSSRTSYEQYF. CDR3 in DNA: TGTGCCAGTAGTGGGTCTAGCAGGACCTCCTACGAGCAGTACTTC. The rearrangement joins TRBV19 to TRBJ2-7; tentative D call: TRBD2 (5 bases). The CDR3 contains 15 residues. Germline V CDR1 and CDR2: LNHDA, SQIVND (reference sequence). The ends were cut back, 5 bases at V and 0 bases at J, with 14 bases in the middle.

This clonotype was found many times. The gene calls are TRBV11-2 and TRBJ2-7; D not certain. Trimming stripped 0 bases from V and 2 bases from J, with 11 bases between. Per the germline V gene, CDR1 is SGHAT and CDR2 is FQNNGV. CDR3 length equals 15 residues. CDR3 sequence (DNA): TGTGCCAGCAGCTTAGATGCGGCAGTCCCCTACGAGCAGTACTTC. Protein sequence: CASSLDAAVPYEQYF.

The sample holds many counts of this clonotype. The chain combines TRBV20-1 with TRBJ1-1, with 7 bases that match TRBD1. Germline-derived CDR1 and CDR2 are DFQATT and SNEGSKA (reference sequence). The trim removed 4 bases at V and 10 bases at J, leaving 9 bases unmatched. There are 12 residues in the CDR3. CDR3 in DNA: TGCAGTGCTACCAAGTCCCAGGGGGGAGCTTTCTTT. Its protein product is CSATKSQGGAFF.

The DNA for the CDR3 is TGTGCCAGCAGTGAAAAAAAGCTCTACCAAGAGACCCAGTACTTC. Encoded protein: CASSEKKLYQETQYF. This chain uses TRBV25-1 with TRBJ2-5; no clear D gene. The CDR3 is 15 amino acids. Trimming took off 2 bases at V and 0 bases at J, with 10 bases between the two ends. Germline V gene sequence: CDR1 MGHDK, CDR2 SYGVNS.

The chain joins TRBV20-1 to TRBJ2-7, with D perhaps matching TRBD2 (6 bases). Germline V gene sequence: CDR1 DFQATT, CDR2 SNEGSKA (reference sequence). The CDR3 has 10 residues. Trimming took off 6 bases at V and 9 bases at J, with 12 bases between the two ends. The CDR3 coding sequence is TGCAGTGCGCACCAGGGAGGGCAGTACTTC. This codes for CSAHQGGQYF.

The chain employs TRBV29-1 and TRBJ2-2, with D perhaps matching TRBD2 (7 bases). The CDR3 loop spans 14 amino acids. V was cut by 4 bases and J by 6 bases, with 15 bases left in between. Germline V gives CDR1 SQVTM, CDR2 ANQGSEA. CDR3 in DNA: TGCAGCGTTGGGACGGGGGGCCAAGCCGGGGAGCTGTTTTTT. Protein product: CSVGTGGQAGELFF.

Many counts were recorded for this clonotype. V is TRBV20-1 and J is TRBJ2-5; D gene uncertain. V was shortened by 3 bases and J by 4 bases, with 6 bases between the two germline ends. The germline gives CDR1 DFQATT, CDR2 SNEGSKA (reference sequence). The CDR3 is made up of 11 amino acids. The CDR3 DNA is TGCAGTGCTAGTCCCGGAGAGACCCAGTACTTC. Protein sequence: CSASPGETQYF.

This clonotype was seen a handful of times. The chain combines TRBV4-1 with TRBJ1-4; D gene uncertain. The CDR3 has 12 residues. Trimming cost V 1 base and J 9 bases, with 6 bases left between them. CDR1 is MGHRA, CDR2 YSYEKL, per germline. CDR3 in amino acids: CASSQVLQKLFF. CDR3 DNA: TGCGCCAGCAGCCAAGTCTTACAAAAACTGTTTTTT.

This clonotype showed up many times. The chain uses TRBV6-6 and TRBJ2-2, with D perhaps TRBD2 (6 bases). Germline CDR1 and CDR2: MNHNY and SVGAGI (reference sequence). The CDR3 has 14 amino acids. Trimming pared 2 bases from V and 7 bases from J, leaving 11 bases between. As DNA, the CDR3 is TGTGCCAGCAGTTACCCGGAGGGAGTCGGGGAGCTGTTTTTT. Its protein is CASSYPEGVGELFF.

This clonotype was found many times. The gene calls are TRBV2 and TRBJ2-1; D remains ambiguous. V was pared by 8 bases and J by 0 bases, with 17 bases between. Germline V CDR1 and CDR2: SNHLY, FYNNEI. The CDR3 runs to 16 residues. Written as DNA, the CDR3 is TGTGCCAGCGCCGGCACTTTCTTAAGCTCCTACAATGAGCAGTTCTTC. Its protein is CASAGTFLSSYNEQFF.

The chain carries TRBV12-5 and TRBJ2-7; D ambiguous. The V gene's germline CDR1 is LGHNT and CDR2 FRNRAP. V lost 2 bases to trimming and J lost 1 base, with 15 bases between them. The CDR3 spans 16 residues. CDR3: CASGLFRAQGSYEQYF. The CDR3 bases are TGTGCTAGTGGTTTGTTCCGGGCCCAAGGGTCCTACGAGCAGTACTTC.

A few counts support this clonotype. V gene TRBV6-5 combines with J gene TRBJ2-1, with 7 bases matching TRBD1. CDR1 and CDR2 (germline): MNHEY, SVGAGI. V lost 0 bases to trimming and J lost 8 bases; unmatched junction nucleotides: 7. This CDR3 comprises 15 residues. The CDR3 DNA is TGTGCCAGCAGTTACTCTGCGACAGGGTTTTATGAGCAGTTCTTC. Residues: CASSYSATGFYEQFF.

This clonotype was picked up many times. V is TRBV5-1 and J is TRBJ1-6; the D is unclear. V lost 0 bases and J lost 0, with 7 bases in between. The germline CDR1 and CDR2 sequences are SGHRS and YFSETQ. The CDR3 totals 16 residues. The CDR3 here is CASSLEGSSYNSPLHF. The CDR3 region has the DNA TGCGCCAGCAGCTTGGAAGGGAGCTCCTATAATTCACCCCTCCACTTT.